The entry that follows covers one TCR beta chain sequence. Its antigen is unknown. V lost 4 bases, J lost 0 bases, and 10 bases lay in between. CDR1 and CDR2 (germline): MDHEN, SYDVKM. The CDR3 totals 15 residues. The data belong to a study of graft-versus-host responses after intestinal transplantation. Study-wide background: Every recipient underwent anti-thymocyte globulin induction, then tacrolimus and steroids for two to four years.

Study-wide points: Those patients showing graft-donor T cell macrochimerism displayed high graft-versus-host to host-versus-graft clonal ratios in allografts.

TCRdb's copy holds only in-frame clones and misses some; the assay was immunoSEQ multiplex PCR. The sample lists around 100,000 clones, roughly 90% occurring once. The chain carries TRBV28 and TRBJ2-4; D remains unclear. This TCR was sampled from a human donor who was the organ donor for an intestinal transplant. The sequences come from unstimulated CD4+ T cells sorted from spleen or lymph node cells, collected before transplant. The CDR3 sequence is CASSYAEVAKNIQYF. CDR3 bases: TGTGCCAGCAGTTACGCAGAAGTAGCCAAAAACATTCAGTACTTC.